This T cell receptor beta chain originates from a study of graft-versus-host responses after intestinal transplantation. Study overall: Each patient got anti-thymocyte globulin induction, then tacrolimus and steroids for about 3 years. Study findings and constraints: There was an association between peak levels of circulating GvH clones and early post-transplant HvG declines. Graft-versus-host to host-versus-graft clonal ratios in allografts were high in patients with graft-donor T cell macrochimerism.

The CDR3 extends over 15 amino acids. CDR1 and CDR2 from the germline V gene are SNHLY and FYNNEI. Note on this clone: Its antigen is unknown.

Sequencing used immunoSEQ multiplex PCR; TCRdb keeps in-frame clones, though not all of them. There are over 100,000 clones in the sample; 93% occur only once, and 1% to 1.5% lies in the top ten. Sequences were derived from unstimulated CD8+ T cells sorted from spleen or lymph node cells, sampled before transplant. V usage is TRBV2 and J usage is TRBJ2-5; 8 nucleotides line up with TRBD2. The DNA end is more similar to TRBJ2-7, so the J call may be wrong. This clonotype was obtained from a human donor who was the organ donor for an intestinal transplant. The CDR3 spells CASSEAGLAGYEQYF. The CDR3 region has the DNA TGTGCCAGCAGTGAAGCGGGGCTAGCGGGTTACGAGCAGTACTTC.